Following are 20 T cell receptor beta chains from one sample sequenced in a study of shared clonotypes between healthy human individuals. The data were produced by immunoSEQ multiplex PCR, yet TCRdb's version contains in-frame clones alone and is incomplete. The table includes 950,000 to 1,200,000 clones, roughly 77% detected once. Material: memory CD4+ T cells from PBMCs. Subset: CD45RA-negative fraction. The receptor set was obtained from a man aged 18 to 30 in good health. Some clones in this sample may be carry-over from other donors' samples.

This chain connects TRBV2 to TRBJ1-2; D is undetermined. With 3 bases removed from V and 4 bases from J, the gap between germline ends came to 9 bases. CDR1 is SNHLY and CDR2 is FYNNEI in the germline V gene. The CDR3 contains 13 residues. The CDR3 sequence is CASSDGLLYGYTF. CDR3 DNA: TGTGCCAGCAGTGATGGACTACTCTATGGCTACACCTTC.

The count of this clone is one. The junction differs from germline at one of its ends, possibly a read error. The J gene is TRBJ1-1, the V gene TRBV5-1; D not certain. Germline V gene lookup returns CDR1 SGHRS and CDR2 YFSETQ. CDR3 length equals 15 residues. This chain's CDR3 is CAGSLALERDTEAFF. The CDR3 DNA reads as TGCGCCGGCAGCTTGGCGTTAGAGCGGGACACTGAAGCTTTCTTT.

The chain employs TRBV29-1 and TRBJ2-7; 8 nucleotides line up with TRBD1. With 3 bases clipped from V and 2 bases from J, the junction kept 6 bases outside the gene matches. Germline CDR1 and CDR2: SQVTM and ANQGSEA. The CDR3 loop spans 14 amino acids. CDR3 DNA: TGCAGCGTTGAGGGGCAGGGGGCAACCTACGAGCAGTACTTC. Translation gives CSVEGQGATYEQYF.

In nucleotides, the CDR3 is TGTGCCAGCCCGAGACTCGTTTTCTCCTACGAGCAGTACTTC. Translating it yields CASPRLVFSYEQYF. The chain joins TRBV9 to TRBJ2-7; D unclear. The CDR3 runs 14 residues. CDR1 SGDLS and CDR2 YYNGEE come from the germline V gene. Trimming took off 7 bases at V and 0 bases at J, with 14 bases between the two ends.

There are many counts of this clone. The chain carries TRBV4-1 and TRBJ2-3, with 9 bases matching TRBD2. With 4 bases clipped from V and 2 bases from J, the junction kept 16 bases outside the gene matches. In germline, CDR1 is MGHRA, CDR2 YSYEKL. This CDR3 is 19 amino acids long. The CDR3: CASSRPSGLAGLLTDTQYF. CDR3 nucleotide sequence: TGCGCCAGCAGCCGTCCTTCCGGGCTAGCGGGACTACTCACAGATACGCAGTATTTT.

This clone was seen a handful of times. The CDR3, as DNA: TGTGCCAGCACCACCCGCCCGGGACAGAGCACAGATACGCAGTATTTT. This translates into CASTTRPGQSTDTQYF. The chain recombines TRBV28 with TRBJ2-3; 7 nucleotides line up with TRBD1. CDR1 MDHEN and CDR2 SYDVKM come from the germline V gene. The CDR3 is made up of 16 amino acids. Trimming cost V 7 bases and J 0 bases; bases outside gene matches: 10. Complete variable domain (other parts from reference TRBV28 and TRBJ2-3): DVKVTQSSRYLVKRTGEKVFLECVQDMDHENMFWYRQDPGLGLRLIYFSYDVKMKEKGDIPEGYSVSREKKERFSLILESASTNQTSMYLCASTTRPGQSTDTQYFGPGTRLTVL.

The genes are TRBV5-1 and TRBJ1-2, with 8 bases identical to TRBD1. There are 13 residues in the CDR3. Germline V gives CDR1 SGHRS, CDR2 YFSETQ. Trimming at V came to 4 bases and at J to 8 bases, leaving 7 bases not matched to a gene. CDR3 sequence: CASSAGQGTGYTF. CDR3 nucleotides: TGCGCCAGCAGCGCCGGACAGGGTACGGGCTACACCTTC.

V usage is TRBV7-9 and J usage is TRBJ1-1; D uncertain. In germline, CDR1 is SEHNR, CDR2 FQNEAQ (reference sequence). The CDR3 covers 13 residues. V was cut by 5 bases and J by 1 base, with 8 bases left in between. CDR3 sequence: CASSEIQNTEAFF. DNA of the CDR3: TGTGCCAGCAGCGAAATCCAGAACACTGAAGCTTTCTTT.

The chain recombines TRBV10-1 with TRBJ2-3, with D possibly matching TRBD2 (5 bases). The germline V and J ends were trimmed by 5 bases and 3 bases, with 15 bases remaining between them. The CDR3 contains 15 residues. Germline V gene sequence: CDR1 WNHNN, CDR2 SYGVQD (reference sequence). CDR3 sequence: CASSKFGNRTDTQYF. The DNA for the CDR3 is TGCGCCAGCAGTAAGTTCGGGAATAGGACAGATACGCAGTATTTT.

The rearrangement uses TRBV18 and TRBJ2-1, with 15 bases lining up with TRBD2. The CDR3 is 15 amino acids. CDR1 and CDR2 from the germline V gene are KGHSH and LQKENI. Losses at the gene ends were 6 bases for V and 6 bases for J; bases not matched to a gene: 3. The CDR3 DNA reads TGTGCCAGCTCGACGGGACTAGCGGGAGGCAATGAGCAGTTCTTC. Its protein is CASSTGLAGGNEQFF.

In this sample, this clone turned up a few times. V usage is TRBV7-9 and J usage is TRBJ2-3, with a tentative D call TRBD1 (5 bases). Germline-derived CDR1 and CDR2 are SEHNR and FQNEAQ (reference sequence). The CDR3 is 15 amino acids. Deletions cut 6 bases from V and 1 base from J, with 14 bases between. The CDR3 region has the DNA TGTGCCAGCAGTTCCAGGGTGAGAGGCACAGATACGCAGTATTTT. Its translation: CASSSRVRGTDTQYF.

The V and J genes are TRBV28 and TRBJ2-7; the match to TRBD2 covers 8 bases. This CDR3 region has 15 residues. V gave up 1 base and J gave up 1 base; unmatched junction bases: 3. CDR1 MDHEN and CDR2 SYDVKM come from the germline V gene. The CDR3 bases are TGTGCCAGCAGTTTATCGGCGGGAGGTTCCTACGAGCAGTACTTC. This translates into CASSLSAGGSYEQYF.

The CDR3 protein is CASRLPDTGTANTGELFF. The CDR3 coding sequence is TGTGCAAGTCGCTTGCCGGATACCGGGACTGCGAACACCGGGGAGCTGTTTTTT. The chain combines TRBV12-2 with TRBJ2-2; TRBD2 is the table's D call, not checked against the DNA. TRBV12-2 is noted as a pseudogene. The CDR3 has 18 amino acids.

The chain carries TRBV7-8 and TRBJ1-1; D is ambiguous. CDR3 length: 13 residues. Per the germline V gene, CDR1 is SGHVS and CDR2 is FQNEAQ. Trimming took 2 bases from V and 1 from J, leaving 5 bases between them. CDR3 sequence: CASSLSWNTEAFF. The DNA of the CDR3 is TGTGCCAGCAGCTTATCCTGGAACACTGAAGCTTTCTTT.

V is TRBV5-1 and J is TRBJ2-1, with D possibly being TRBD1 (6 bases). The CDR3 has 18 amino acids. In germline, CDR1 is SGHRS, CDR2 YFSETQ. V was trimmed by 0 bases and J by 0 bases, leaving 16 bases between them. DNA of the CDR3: TGCGCCAGCAGCTTGGTTGGACAGCTTAAGAGCTCCTACAATGAGCAGTTCTTC. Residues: CASSLVGQLKSSYNEQFF.

The CDR3 DNA sequence: TGCGCCAGCAGCGACAGCCGCACAGATACGCAGTATTTT. Amino acids: CASSDSRTDTQYF. The chain joins TRBV5-1 to TRBJ2-3; D might be TRBD1 (5 bases). The V and J ends lost 4 bases and 1 base respectively, with 7 bases between them. The CDR3 consists of 13 residues. CDR1 and CDR2 from the germline V gene are SGHRS and YFSETQ.

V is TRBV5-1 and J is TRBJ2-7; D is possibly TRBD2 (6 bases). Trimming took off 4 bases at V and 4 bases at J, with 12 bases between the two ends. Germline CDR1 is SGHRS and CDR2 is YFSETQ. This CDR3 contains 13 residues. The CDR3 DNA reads TGCGCCAGCAGCCCGGGAGAGCAATACGAGCAGTACTTC. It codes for CASSPGEQYEQYF.

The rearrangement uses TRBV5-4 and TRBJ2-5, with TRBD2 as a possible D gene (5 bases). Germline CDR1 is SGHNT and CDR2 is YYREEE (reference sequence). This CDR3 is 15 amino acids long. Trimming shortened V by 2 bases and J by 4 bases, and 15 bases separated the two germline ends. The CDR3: CASSLGSRGRETQYF. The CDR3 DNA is TGTGCCAGCAGCTTAGGATCCCGTGGGAGAGAGACCCAGTACTTC.

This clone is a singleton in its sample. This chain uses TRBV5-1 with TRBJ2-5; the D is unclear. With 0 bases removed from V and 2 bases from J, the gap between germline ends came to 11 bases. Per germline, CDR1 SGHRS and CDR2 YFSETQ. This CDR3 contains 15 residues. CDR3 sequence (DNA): TGCGCCAGCAGCTTGGGCCGGCCAAAGCAAGAGACCCAGTACTTC. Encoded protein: CASSLGRPKQETQYF.

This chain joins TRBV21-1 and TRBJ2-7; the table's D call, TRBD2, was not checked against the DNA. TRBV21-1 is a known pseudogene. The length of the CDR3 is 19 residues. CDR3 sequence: CASSKGSSAAPFTSYEQYF. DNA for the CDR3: TGTGCCAGCAGCAAGGGATCTAGCGCCGCCCCATTTACCTCCTACGAGCAGTACTTC.